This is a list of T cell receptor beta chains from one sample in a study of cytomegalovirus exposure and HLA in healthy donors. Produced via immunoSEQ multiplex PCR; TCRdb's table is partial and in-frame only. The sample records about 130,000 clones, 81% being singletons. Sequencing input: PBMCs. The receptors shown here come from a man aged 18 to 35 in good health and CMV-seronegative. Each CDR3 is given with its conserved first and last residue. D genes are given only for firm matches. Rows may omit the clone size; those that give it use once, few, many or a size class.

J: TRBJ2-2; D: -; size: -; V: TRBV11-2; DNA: TGTGCCAGCAGCCCACAGGGAACCGGGGAGCTGTTTTTT; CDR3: CASSPQGTGELFF
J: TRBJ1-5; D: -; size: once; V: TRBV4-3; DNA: TGCGCCAGCAGCCAAGGGGCCAGGAATCAGCCCCAGCATTTT; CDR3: CASSQGARNQPQHF
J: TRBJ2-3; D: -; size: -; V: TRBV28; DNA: TGTGCCAGCAGTCCGCCCGGGTCAGATACGCAGTATTTT; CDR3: CASSPPGSDTQYF
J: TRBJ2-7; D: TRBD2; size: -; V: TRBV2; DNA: TGTGCCAGCAGTAGTGGGGGGGGTGGTTTCGAGCAGTACTTC; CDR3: CASSSGGGGFEQYF
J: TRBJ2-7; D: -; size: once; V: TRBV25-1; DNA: TGTGCCAGCAGTGAATTGAGCGATCTTAACGAGCAGTACTTC; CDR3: CASSELSDLNEQYF
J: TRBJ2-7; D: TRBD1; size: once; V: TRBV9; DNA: TGTGCCAGCAGCGTAGAGGGACAGGGGGCCTACGAGCAGTACTTC; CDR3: CASSVEGQGAYEQYF
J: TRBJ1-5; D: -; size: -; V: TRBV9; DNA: TGTGCCAGCAGCGTAGGTCCGGCGGGTCAGCCCCAGCATTTT; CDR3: CASSVGPAGQPQHF
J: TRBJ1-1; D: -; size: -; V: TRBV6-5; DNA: TGTGCCAGCAGCTCCGGGGGGGGGAGGACTGAAGCTTTCTTT; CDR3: CASSSGGGRTEAFF
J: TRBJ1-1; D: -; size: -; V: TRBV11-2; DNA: TGTGCCAGCAGCTTACGGCATTTAGGGGCGACGAACACTGAAGCTTTCTTT; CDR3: CASSLRHLGATNTEAFF
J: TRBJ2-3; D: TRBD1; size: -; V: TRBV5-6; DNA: TGTGCCAGCAGCAGGATACAGGGGGGCACAGATACGCAGTATTTT; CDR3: CASSRIQGGTDTQYF
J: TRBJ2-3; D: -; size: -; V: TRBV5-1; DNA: TGCGCCAGCAGCCGTTCTATGCTAGCGACTAGCACAGATACGCAGTATTTT; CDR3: CASSRSMLATSTDTQYF
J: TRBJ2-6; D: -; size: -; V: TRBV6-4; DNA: TGTGCCAGCAGTGACTCTAGTTTTGGGGCCAACGTCCTGACTTTC; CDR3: CASSDSSFGANVLTF
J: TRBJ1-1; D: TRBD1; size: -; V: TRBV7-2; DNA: TGTGCCAGCAGTGTTGGGGACAGAATGAACACTGAAGCTTTCTTT; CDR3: CASSVGDRMNTEAFF
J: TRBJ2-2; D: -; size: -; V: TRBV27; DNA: TGTGCCGCCAGGGGTATGAGGACCGGGGAGCTGTTTTTT; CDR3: CAARGMRTGELFF
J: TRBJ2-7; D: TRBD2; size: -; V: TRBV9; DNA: TGTGCCAGCAGCGTAGGGTCTAGCGGGGTCTACGAGCAGTACTTC; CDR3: CASSVGSSGVYEQYF
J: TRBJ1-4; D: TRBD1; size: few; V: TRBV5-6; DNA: TGTGCCAGCAGCGAGAGCAGGGGGCGCCGGGAAAAACTGTTTTTT; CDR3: CASSESRGRREKLFF
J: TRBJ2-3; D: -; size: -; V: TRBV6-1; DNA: TGTGCCAGCAGTTGGGGGGGCCCCACAGATACGCAGTATTTT; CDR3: CASSWGGPTDTQYF
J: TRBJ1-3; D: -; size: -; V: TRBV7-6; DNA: TGTGCCAGCAGCTTAGGTTTGCAGATCACCTCTGGAAACACCATATATTTT; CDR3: CASSLGLQITSGNTIYF
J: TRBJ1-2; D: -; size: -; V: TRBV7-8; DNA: TGTGCCAGCAGCTTAGGACACGCCAACTATGGCTACACCTTC; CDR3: CASSLGHANYGYTF
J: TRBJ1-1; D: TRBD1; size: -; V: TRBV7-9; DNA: TGTGCCAGCAGCCCGACAGGGATGGCTGAAGCTTTCTTT; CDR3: CASSPTGMAEAFF
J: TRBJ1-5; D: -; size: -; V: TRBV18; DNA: TGTGCCAGCTCCCCTTCGGAGGGTGATGGCCAGCATTTT; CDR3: CASSPSEGDGQHF
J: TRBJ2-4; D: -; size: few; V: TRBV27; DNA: TGTGCCAGCAGTGGGCAGGGGAGGGAAAACATTCAGTACTTC; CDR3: CASSGQGRENIQYF
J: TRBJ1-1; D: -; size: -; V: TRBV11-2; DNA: TGTGCCAGCAGCTTAGGGGCGAACACTGAAGCTTTCTTT; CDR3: CASSLGANTEAFF
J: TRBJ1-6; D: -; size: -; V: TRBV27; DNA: TGTGCCAGCAGGAGGCAGAGCGATAATTCACCCCTCCACTTT; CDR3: CASRRQSDNSPLHF
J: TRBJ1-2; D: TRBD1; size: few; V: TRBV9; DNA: TGTGCCAGCAGCTATCGGGACAGGGAGGGCTACACCTTC; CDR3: CASSYRDREGYTF
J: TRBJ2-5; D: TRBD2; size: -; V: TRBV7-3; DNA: TGTGCCAGCAGCCCGGGACTAGCGGGGGAGACCCAGTACTTC; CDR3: CASSPGLAGETQYF
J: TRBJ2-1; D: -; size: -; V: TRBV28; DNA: TGTGCCAGCAGCTTCTCCGGGTCGCTTCGGGTGTTCTATGAGCAGTTCTTC; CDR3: CASSFSGSLRVFYEQFF
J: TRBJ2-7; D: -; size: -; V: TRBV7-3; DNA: TGTGCCAGCAGCTTCCTGGGGGCAGGGGACGACGAGCAGTACTTC; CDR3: CASSFLGAGDDEQYF
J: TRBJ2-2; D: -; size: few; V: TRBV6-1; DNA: TGTGCCAGCAGGCCGCACGGGTGGGTTACCGGGGAGCTGTTTTTT; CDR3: CASRPHGWVTGELFF
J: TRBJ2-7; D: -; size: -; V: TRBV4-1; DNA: TGCGCCAGCAGCCCTCCTTACGCGGGGAAGCAGTACTTC; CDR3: CASSPPYAGKQYF